The rows below give T cell receptor beta chains drawn from one sample of a study of T cell changes during pregnancy in multiple sclerosis. Assay used: immunoSEQ multiplex PCR; TCRdb lists only in-frame clones, some missing. Of around 69,000 clones listed, 90% to 95% were seen once; the top ten hold approximately 2%. The source material was peripheral blood, sampled in the second trimester of pregnancy. The receptors were sampled from a female donor in good health, enrolled as a control in a pregnancy study. The CDR3 runs from the conserved cysteine through the conserved F or W. Fields, in order: clone size, J gene, V gene, D gene, CDR3 DNA, CDR3 protein. D genes are given only for firm matches. Not every row has a clone size; where given, it reads once, few, many or a size class.

. TRBJ2-3 TRBV7-3 . TGTGCCAGCGCCAGGGCAGGGGAGGGTTCGGATACGCAGTATTTT CASARAGEGSDTQYF
. TRBJ2-1 TRBV13 . TGTGCCAGCAGCTTAGGTTGGCAGGGCAATGAGCAGTTCTTC CASSLGWQGNEQFF
. TRBJ1-1 TRBV7-2 . TGTGCCAGCAGCTTATCCGCAGGGATACCCCGGAACACTGAAGCTTTCTTT CASSLSAGIPRNTEAFF
once TRBJ2-2 TRBV5-1 . TGCGCCAGCAGCTTGGTACGAACAGGCGGCGGGGAGCTGTTTTTT CASSLVRTGGGELFF
. TRBJ2-7 TRBV5-1 . TGCGCCAGCAGCTTGTACAGTGGGGCCGAGCAGTACTTC CASSLYSGAEQYF
. TRBJ1-1 TRBV13 . TGTGCCAGCAGCATCTACCGAGAACGGGAAGCTTTCTTT CASSIYREREAFF
. TRBJ1-4 TRBV5-6 . TGTGCCAGCAGCTTCGGGGGTACTAATGAAAAACTGTTTTTT CASSFGGTNEKLFF
. TRBJ1-1 TRBV19 . TGTGCCAGTAGCCGCAGGGTTGAGAACACTGAAGCTTTCTTT CASSRRVENTEAFF
. TRBJ2-3 TRBV7-9 TRBD2 TGTGCCAGCAGCTCTCGACTAGCGGGGGGTGATACGCAGTATTTT CASSSRLAGGDTQYF
. TRBJ2-6 TRBV12-5 . TGTGCTAGTGGTTTGGGGAGCTCTGGGGCCAACGTCCTGACTTTC CASGLGSSGANVLTF
. TRBJ2-1 TRBV27 . TGTGCCAGCAGTTTAAGCAGGGGTTCCTACAATGAGCAGTTCTTC CASSLSRGSYNEQFF
. TRBJ1-2 TRBV7-6 . TGTGCCAGCAGCTTAGTTATAGGGGATGAGGGCTACACCTTC CASSLVIGDEGYTF
. TRBJ2-7 TRBV18 . TGTGCCAGCTCACCACAAGTAGGGGCCTACGAGCAGTACTTC CASSPQVGAYEQYF
. TRBJ1-1 TRBV30 . TGTGCCTGGACCAAATCGTTGAGGAACACTGAAGCTTTCTTT CAWTKSLRNTEAFF
. TRBJ1-5 TRBV7-8 TRBD1 TGTGCCAGCAGCGAGGACAGGGGGCGAAATCAGCCCCAGCATTTT CASSEDRGRNQPQHF
. TRBJ1-1 TRBV2 TRBD1 TGTGCCAGCAGGGCGACAGGGGAGAACACTGAAGCTTTCTTT CASRATGENTEAFF
. TRBJ1-3 TRBV4-1 TRBD1 TGCGCCAGCAGCCTTCGAGCGACAGGGGACCTTGGGGGAAACACCATATATTTT CASSLRATGDLGGNTIYF
. TRBJ1-4 TRBV4-1 . TGCGCCAGCAGCCTATCGACATCTATTAATGAAAAACTGTTTTTT CASSLSTSINEKLFF
. TRBJ1-1 TRBV7-3 . TGTGCCAGCAGCATTCAGGCTGACGCTGAAGCTTTCTTT CASSIQADAEAFF
. TRBJ1-5 TRBV2 . TGTGCCAGCAGGGGGGATCCACGTAGCGGGAAGCATTTT CASRGDPRSGKHF
. TRBJ1-1 TRBV6-6 TRBD1 TGTGCCAGCAGTTTCGGACAGGGGAACACTGAAGCTTTCTTT CASSFGQGNTEAFF
. TRBJ2-5 TRBV4-2 TRBD2 TGTGCCAGCAGCCATCTAGCGGGGGGGGAGGAGACCCAGTACTTC CASSHLAGGEETQYF
. TRBJ2-7 TRBV6-1 . TGTGCCAGCAGTTGGGACACTCCCTACGAGCAGTACTTC CASSWDTPYEQYF
. TRBJ2-5 TRBV28 . TGTGCCAGCGAGCCGGGGCAGGGGGGAGAGACCCAGTACTTC CASEPGQGGETQYF
. TRBJ2-7 TRBV11-1 . TGTGCCAGCAGCCCCCGGGAGGGGGCCTCCTCTAGCGAGCAGTACTTC CASSPREGASSSEQYF
. TRBJ2-7 TRBV11-1 . TGTGCCAGCAGCCTAAGGGCCGACAGCTACTACGAGCAGTACTTC CASSLRADSYYEQYF
. TRBJ1-6 TRBV11-2 . TGTGCCAGCAGCCCAGACCGCACAGGGCGAGGATCACCCCTCCACTTT CASSPDRTGRGSPLHF
. TRBJ1-2 TRBV28 . TGTGCCAGCAGAGGCTCCCCGGGTGGCTACACCTTC CASRGSPGGYTF
. TRBJ1-2 TRBV27 . TGTGCCAGCAGTCCGACCTTGAGGACAGCCTTCTATGGCTACACCTTC CASSPTLRTAFYGYTF
. TRBJ1-4 TRBV5-8 TRBD1 TGTGCCAGCAGCTTAAGACAGGGGAGGGCAACTAATGAAAAACTGTTTTTT CASSLRQGRATNEKLFF
few TRBJ1-2 TRBV7-3 TRBD1 TGTGCCAGCAGCCCAGGGACAGGTTTCTCTGGCTACACCTTC CASSPGTGFSGYTF
. TRBJ2-2 TRBV5-4 TRBD1 TGTGCCAGCAGCTTGCAGGGGGCGAGTGGCGGGGAGCTGTTTTTT CASSLQGASGGELFF
. TRBJ1-1 TRBV13 TRBD1 TGTGCCAGCAGCTTGAGGAGGACAGGAACGAACACTGAAGCTTTCTTT CASSLRRTGTNTEAFF
. TRBJ1-5 TRBV2 . TGTGCCAGCAGTTACAGCGGTTCCAATCAGCCCCAGCATTTT CASSYSGSNQPQHF
. TRBJ1-2 TRBV4-1 . TGCGCCAGCAGCCAAGGGCTACAGGGTTGGAAGTATGGCTACACCTTC CASSQGLQGWKYGYTF
. TRBJ1-6 TRBV11-2 . TGTGCCAGCAGCCTCAGACCGGACCGGAGCGGGGATTCACCCCTCCACTTT CASSLRPDRSGDSPLHF
. TRBJ1-1 TRBV4-3 . TGCGCCAGCAGCCAAGAGTCAGCGTCGAACACTGAAGCTTTCTTT CASSQESASNTEAFF
. TRBJ1-5 TRBV19 . TGTGCCAGTAGTATCCCAGGGGCGCCGGCTCAGCCCCAGCATTTT CASSIPGAPAQPQHF
. TRBJ2-5 TRBV18 . TGTGCCAGCTCTCAGGGGCGGGAGACCCAGTACTTC CASSQGRETQYF
. TRBJ2-7 TRBV4-1 TRBD1 TGCGCCAGCAGCCCTCAAAGAGGACAGGGAATCTACGAGCAGTACTTC CASSPQRGQGIYEQYF
. TRBJ2-2 TRBV7-8 . TGTGCCAGCAGCTCCAGACTGAACGGGGGAGAGGCCGGGGAGCTGTTTTTT CASSSRLNGGEAGELFF
. TRBJ1-5 TRBV5-6 . TGTGCCAGCAGCTTGGCGGGGAGTCCAAATCAGCCCCAGCATTTT CASSLAGSPNQPQHF
. TRBJ1-2 TRBV7-9 . TGTGCCAGCGGTCGCCTCATGCGCCGCGCGGAGTATGGCTACACCTTC CASGRLMRRAEYGYTF
. TRBJ2-1 TRBV7-9 TRBD2 TGTGCCAGCAGCCGAATCCGGGGGGGCCGTGACAATGAGCAGTTCTTC CASSRIRGGRDNEQFF
. TRBJ2-7 TRBV5-1 TRBD1 TGCGCCAGCAGCTCGGGACAGCTTAGTAACTACGAGCAGTACTTC CASSSGQLSNYEQYF
. TRBJ2-4 TRBV18 . TGTGCCAGCTCACCCGAACAGGTCAAAAACATTCAGTACTTC CASSPEQVKNIQYF
. TRBJ2-7 TRBV7-8 . TGTGCCAGCAGCGCGAGGGGCGGGACCGTTTTTATCGTCCACGAGCAGTACTTC CASSARGGTVFIVHEQYF
. TRBJ2-5 TRBV29-1 . TGCAGCGTTGAAGCGGGCCGGGGGGAGACCCAGTACTTC CSVEAGRGETQYF
. TRBJ1-4 TRBV30 . TGTGCCTGGAGTGTACGGGGGGCTAATGAAAAACTGTTTTTT CAWSVRGANEKLFF